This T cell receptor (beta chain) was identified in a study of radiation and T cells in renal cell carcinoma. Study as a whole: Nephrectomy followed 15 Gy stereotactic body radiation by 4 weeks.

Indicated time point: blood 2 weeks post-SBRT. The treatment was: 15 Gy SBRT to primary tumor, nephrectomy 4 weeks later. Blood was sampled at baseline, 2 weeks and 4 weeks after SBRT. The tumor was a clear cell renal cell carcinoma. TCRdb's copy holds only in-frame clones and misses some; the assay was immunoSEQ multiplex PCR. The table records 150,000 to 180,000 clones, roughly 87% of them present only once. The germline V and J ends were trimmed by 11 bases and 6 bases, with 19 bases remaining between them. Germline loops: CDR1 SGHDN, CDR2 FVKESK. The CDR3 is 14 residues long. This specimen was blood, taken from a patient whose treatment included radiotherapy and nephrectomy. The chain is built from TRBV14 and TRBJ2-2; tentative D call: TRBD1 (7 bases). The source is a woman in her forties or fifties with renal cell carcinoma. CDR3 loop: CACEEGANAGELFF. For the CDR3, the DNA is TGTGCCTGCGAGGAGGGGGCCAACGCCGGGGAGCTGTTTTTT.